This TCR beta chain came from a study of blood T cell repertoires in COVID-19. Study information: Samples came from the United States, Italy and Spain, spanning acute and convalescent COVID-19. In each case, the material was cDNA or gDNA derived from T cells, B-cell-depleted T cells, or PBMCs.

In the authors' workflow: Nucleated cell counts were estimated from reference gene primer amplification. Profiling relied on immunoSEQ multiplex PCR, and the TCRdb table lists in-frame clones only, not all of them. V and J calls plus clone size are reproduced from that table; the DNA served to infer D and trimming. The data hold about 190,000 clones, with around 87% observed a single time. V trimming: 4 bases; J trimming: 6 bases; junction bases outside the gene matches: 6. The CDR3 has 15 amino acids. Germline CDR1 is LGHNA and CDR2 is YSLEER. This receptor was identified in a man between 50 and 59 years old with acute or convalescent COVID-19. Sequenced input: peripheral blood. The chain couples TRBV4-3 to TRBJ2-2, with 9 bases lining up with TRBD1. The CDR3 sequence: CASSPGTGWAGELFF. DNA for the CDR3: TGCGCCAGCAGCCCAGGGACAGGGTGGGCCGGGGAGCTGTTTTTT.